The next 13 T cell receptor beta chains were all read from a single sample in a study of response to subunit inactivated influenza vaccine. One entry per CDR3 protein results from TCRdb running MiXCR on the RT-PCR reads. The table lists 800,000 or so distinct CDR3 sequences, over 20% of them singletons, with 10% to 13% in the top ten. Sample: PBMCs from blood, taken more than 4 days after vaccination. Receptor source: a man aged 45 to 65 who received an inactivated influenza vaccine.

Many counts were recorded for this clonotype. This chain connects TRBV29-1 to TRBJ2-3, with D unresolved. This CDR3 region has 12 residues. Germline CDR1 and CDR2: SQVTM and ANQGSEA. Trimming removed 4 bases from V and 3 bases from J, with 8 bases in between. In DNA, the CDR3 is TGCAGCGTTGCTGTCTCAACAGATACGCAGTATTTT. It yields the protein CSVAVSTDTQYF.

CDR3 in amino acids: CASSTFAGSGYTF. DNA of the CDR3: TGCGCCAGCAGCACATTCGCGGGATCTGGCTACACCTTC. The chain is built from TRBV5-1 and TRBJ1-2; D ambiguous. There are 13 residues in the CDR3. Germline V gene data show CDR1 as SGHRS and CDR2 as YFSETQ. The V and J ends lost 4 bases and 7 bases respectively, with 14 bases between them.

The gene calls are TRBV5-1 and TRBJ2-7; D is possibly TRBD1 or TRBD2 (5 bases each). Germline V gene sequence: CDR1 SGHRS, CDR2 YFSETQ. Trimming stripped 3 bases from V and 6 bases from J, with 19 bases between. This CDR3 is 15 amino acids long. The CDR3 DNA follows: TGCGCCAGCAGCTCCGGGGCCCTTGCCCGGGGCGAGCAGTACTTC. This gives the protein CASSSGALARGEQYF.

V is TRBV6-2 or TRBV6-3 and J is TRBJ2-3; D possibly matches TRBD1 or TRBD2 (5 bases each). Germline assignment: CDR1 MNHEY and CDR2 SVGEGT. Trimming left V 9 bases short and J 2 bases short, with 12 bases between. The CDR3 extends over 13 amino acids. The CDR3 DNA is TGTGCCAGGACCGGGACCAACACAGATACGCAGTATTTT. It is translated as CARTGTNTDTQYF.

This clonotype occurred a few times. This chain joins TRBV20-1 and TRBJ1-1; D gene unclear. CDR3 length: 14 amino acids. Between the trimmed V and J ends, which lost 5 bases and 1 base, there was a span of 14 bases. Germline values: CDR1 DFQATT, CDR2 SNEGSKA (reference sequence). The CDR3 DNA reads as TGCAGTGCTGGTTATTCGACTGGGAACACTGAAGCTTTCTTT. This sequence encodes CSAGYSTGNTEAFF.

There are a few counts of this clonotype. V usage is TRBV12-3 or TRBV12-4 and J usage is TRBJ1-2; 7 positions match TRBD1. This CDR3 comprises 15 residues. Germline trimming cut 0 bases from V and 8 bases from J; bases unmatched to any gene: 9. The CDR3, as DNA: TGTGCCAGCAGTTTAGCTAAGGGGGCCAGAGGGGGCTACACCTTC. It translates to CASSLAKGARGGYTF.

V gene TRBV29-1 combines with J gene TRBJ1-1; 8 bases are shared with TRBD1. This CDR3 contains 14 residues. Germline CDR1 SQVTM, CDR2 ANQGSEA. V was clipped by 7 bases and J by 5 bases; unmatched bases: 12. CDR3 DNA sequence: TGCAGCGCCCGTTCGATACAGGGGGGGACTGAAGCTTTCTTT. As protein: CSARSIQGGTEAFF.

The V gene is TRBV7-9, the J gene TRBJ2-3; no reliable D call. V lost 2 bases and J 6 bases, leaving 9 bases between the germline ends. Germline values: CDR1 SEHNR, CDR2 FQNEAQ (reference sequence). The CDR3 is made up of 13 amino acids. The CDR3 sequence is CASSLSGIDTQYF. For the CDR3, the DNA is TGTGCCAGCAGCTTATCCGGTATCGATACGCAGTATTTT.

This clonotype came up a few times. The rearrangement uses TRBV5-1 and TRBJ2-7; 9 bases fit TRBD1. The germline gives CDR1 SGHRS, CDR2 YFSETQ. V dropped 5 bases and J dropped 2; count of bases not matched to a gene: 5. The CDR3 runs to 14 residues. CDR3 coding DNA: TGCGCCAGCAGGCCACAGGGGGCCACCTACGAGCAGTACTTC. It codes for CASRPQGATYEQYF.

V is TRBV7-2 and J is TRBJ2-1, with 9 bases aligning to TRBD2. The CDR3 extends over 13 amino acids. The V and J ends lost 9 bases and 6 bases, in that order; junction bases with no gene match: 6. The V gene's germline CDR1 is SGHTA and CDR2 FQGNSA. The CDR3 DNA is TGTGCCAGTAGCGGGGGCCCGGCCAATGAGCAGTTCTTC. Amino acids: CASSGGPANEQFF.

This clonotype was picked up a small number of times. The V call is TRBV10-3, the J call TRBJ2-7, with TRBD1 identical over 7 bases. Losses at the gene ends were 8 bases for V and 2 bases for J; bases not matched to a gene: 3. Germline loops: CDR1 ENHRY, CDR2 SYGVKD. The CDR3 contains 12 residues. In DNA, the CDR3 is TGTGCCATCGGACAGGACCCCTACGAGCAGTACTTC. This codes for CAIGQDPYEQYF.

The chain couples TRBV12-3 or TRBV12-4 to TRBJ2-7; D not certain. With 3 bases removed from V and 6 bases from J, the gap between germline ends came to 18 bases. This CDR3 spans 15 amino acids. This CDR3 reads CASSFLERLRAEQYF. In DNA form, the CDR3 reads TGTGCCAGCAGTTTCCTAGAGAGACTCCGCGCCGAGCAGTACTTC.

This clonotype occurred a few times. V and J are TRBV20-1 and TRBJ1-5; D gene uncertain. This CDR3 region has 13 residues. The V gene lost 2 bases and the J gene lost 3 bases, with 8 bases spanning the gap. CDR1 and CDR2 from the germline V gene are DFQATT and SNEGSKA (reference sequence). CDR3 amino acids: CSARRQHNQPQHF. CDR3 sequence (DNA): TGCAGTGCTAGAAGGCAGCACAATCAGCCCCAGCATTTT.